This T cell receptor beta chain was profiled in a study of control samples from healthy donors and cancer patients (dated by TCRdb to about 2020). On this clone: What antigen it recognizes has not been identified. One base away there is no much larger clone; base qualities are not given.

The library was built by means of the immunoSEQ multiplex PCR assay. Not all clones reach the TCRdb copy of this immuneACCESS table, which keeps in-frame sequences only. Checked studies attribute under half of the gap to unresolved V genes and leave the rest unexplained. This sample gives about 75,000 clones in total; 94% of them show up just once. Of the sample, about 6.2% falls within the top ten clones. The germline V and J ends show losses of 6 bases and 1 base respectively, and no gene match explains 3 bases of the junction. The CDR3 starts with the cysteine, ends with the phenylalanine, and has 14 residues. The only DNA kept is the CDR3, 42 bases in frame from the first base. The germline V gene (reference sequence) specifies LNHDA as CDR1 and SQIVND as CDR2.

The rearranged chain carries TRBV19 and TRBJ1-1; 9 junctional bases match TRBD1. The sample was blood. This TCR came from a woman aged 40 to 49 in good health. The nucleotide sequence is TGTGCCAGTAGATGGGGACAGGGGAACACTGAAGCTTTCTTT. Its protein is CASRWGQGNTEAFF.